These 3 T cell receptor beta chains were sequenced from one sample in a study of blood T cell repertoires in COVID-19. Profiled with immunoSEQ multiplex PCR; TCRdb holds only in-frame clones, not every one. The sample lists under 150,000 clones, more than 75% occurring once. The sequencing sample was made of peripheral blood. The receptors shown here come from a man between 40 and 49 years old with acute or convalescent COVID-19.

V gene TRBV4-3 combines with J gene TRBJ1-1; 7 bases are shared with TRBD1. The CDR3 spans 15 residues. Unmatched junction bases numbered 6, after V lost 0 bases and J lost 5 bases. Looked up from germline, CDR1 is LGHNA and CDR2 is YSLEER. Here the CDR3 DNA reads TGCGCCAGCAGCCAAGATAGGGCAGGGGGTACTGAAGCTTTCTTT. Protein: CASSQDRAGGTEAFF.

Here the CDR3 reads CASSQGETETGELFF. Here the CDR3 DNA reads TGCGCCAGCAGCCAAGGGGAGACGGAGACCGGGGAGCTGTTTTTT. The gene calls are TRBV4-1 and TRBJ2-2; a possible D gene is TRBD2 (5 bases). There are 15 residues in the CDR3. Trimming cost V 1 base and J 5 bases, with 11 bases left between them. Germline CDR1 reads MGHRA; CDR2 reads YSYEKL.

Here the CDR3 DNA reads TGTGCCAGCAGTGAAACGGGGGTTACCGGGGAGCTGTTTTTT. Residues: CASSETGVTGELFF. The chain is built from TRBV6-4 and TRBJ2-2; possibly TRBD2 for D (6 bases). V lost 3 bases and J 5 bases, leaving 10 bases between the germline ends. The length of the CDR3 is 14 residues. Germline values: CDR1 MRHNA, CDR2 SNTAGT.